A single T cell receptor beta chain is shown here with its context. The data are from a study of cytomegalovirus exposure and HLA in healthy donors. V lost 0 bases and J 8 bases, leaving 13 bases between the germline ends. The length of the CDR3 is 14 residues. Germline lookup yields CDR1 WNHNN and CDR2 SYGVQD (reference sequence). The PCR used 60 Vbeta and 13 Jbeta primers. Generated by immunoSEQ multiplex PCR, the TCRdb table keeps only in-frame clones and is missing some. Its listing shows around 50,000 clones. Sequenced input: PBMCs. The chain employs TRBV10-1 and TRBJ1-2; TRBD1 might be the D (5 bases). The receptor comes from a woman in her thirties or forties in good health and CMV-seronegative. CDR3 residues: CASSESNRRGGYTF. CDR3 nucleotides: TGCGCCAGCAGTGAGTCGAACAGGCGTGGGGGCTACACCTTC.